This T cell receptor beta chain is from a study of vaccination effects on CD4 cells after COVID-19. The culture ran for nine to ten days, and then CD4+ T cells were isolated. Each participant was given two doses of one vaccine (BNT162b2 or mRNA-1273). This clone was counted between two and nine times. Antigen specificity is unknown. The CDR3 is 14 amino acids. With 5 bases removed from V and 1 base from J, the gap between germline ends came to 9 bases. In germline, CDR1 is MNHEY, CDR2 SVGEGT. Measured with immunoSEQ multiplex PCR; TCRdb has only the in-frame clones, and not every one. The sample shows tens of thousands of clones, approximately 73% of them seen only once.

The chain joins TRBV6-2 or TRBV6-3 to TRBJ1-5; D is unresolved. This sample comprised CD4+ T cells from PBMCs cultured without peptide, obtained after COVID-19 vaccination. This clonotype was sampled from a human donor who received a COVID-19 vaccine. The CDR3 loop reads CASSGPGSNQPQHF. The CDR3 bases are TGTGCCAGCAGTGGGCCTGGAAGCAATCAGCCCCAGCATTTT.